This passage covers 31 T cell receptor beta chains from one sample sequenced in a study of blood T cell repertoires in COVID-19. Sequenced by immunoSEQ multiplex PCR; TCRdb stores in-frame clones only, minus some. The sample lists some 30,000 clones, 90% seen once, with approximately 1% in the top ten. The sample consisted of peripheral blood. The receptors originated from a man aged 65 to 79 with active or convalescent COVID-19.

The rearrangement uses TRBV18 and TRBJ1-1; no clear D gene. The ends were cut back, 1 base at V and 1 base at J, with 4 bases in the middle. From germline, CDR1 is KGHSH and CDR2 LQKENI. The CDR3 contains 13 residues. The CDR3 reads CASSPQRNTEAFF. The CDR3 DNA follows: TGTGCCAGCTCACCACAGCGGAACACTGAAGCTTTCTTT.

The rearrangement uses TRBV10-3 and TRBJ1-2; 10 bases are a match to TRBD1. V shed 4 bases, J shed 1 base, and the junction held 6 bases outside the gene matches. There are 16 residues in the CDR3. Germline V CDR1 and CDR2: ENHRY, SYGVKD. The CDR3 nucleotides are TGTGCCATCAGTGGGACCCGGGACAGGGGTAACTATGGCTACACCTTC. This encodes CAISGTRDRGNYGYTF.

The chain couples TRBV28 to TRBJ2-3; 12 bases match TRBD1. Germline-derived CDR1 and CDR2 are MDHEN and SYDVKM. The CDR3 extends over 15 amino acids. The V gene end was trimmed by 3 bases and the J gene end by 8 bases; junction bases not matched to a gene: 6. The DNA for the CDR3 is TGTGCCAGCAGTTTCGGGGACAGGGGGCGCGGTACGCAGTATTTT. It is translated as CASSFGDRGRGTQYF.

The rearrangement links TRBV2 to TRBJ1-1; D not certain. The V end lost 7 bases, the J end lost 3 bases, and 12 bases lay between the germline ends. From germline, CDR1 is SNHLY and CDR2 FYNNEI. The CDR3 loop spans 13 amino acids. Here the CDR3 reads CASTPSEYTEAFF. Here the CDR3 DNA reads TGTGCCAGCACCCCATCGGAGTACACTGAAGCTTTCTTT.

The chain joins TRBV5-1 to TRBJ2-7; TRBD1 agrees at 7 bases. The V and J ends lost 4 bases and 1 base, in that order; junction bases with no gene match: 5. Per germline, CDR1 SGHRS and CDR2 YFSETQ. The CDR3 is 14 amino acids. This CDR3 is CASSPTGSSYEQYF. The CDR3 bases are TGCGCCAGCAGCCCGACAGGGTCTTCCTACGAGCAGTACTTC.

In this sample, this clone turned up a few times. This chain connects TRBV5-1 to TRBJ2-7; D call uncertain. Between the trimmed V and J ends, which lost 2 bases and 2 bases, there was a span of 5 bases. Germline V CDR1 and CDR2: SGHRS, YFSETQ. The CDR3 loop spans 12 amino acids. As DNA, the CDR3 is TGCGCCAGCAGCTTACAACCCTACGAGCAGTACTTC. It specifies CASSLQPYEQYF.

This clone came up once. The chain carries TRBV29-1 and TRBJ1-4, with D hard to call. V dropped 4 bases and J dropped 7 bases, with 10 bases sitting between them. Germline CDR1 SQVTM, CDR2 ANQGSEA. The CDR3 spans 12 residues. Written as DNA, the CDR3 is TGCAGCGTTGCCGAGGCGAGTGAAAAACTGTTTTTT. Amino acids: CSVAEASEKLFF.

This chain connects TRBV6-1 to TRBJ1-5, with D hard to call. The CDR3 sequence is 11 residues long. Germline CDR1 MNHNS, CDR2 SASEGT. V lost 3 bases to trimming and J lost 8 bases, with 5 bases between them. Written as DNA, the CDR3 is TGTGCCAGCAGTGACCGGGAGCCCCAGCATTTT. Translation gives CASSDREPQHF.

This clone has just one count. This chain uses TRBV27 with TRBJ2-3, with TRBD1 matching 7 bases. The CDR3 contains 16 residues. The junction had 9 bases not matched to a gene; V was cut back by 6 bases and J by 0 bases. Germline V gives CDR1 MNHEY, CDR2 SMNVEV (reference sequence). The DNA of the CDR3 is TGTGCCAGCAGCCTCGAACGACAGGGAAGCACAGATACGCAGTATTTT. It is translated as CASSLERQGSTDTQYF.

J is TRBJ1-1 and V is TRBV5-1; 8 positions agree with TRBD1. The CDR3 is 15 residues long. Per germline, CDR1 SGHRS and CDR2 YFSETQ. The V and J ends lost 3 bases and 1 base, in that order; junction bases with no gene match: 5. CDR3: CASSSKDRANTEAFF. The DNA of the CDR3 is TGCGCCAGCAGCTCTAAGGACAGGGCGAACACTGAAGCTTTCTTT.

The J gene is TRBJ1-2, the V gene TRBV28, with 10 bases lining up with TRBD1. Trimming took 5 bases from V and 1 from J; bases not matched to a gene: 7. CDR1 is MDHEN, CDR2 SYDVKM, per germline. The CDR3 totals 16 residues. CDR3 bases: TGTGCCAGCAGTATCCCGGGGACAGGGGTTAACTATGGCTACACCTTC. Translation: CASSIPGTGVNYGYTF.

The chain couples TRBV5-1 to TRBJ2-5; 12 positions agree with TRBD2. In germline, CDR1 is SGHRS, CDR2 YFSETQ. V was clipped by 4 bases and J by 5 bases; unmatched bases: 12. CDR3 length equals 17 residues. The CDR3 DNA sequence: TGCGCCAGCAGCGATCTACCCACTAGCGGGGGGATGGAGACCCAGTACTTC. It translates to CASSDLPTSGGMETQYF.

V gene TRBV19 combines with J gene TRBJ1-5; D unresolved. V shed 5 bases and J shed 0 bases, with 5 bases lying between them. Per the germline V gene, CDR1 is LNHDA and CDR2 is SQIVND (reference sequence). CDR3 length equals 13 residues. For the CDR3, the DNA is TGTGCCAGTAGTGAGTCTAGCAATCAGCCCCAGCATTTT. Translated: CASSESSNQPQHF. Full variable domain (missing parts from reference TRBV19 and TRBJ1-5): DGGITQSPKYLFRKEGQNVTLSCEQNLNHDAMYWYRQDPGQGLRLIYYSQIVNDFQKGDIAEGYSVSREKKESFPLTVTSAQKNPTAFYLCASSESSNQPQHFGDGTRLSIL.

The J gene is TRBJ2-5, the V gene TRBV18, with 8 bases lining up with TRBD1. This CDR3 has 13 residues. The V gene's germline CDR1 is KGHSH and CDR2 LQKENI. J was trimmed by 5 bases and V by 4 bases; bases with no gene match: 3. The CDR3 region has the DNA TGTGCCAGCTCACTGACAGGGGAGGAGACCCAGTACTTC. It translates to CASSLTGEETQYF.

DNA of the CDR3: TGCGCCAGCAACCTGGGGCAGGGTGAAAAACTGTTTTTT. It specifies CASNLGQGEKLFF. The rearrangement uses TRBV5-1 and TRBJ1-4, with D possibly being TRBD1 (5 bases). The CDR3 length is 13 residues. Germline V gene sequence: CDR1 SGHRS, CDR2 YFSETQ. V lost 6 bases and J lost 7, with 13 bases in between.

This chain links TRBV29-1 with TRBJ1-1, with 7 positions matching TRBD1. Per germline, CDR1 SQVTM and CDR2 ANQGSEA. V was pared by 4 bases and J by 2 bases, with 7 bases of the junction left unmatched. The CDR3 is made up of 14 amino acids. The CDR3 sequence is CSVGTGVLNTEAFF. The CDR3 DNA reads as TGCAGCGTTGGCACAGGGGTATTAAACACTGAAGCTTTCTTT.

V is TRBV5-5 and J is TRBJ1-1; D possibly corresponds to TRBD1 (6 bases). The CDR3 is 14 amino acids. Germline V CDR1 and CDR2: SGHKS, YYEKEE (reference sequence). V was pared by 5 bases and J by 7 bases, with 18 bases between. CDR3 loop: CASSFLIQGLEAFF. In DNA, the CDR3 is TGTGCCAGCAGTTTTTTGATACAGGGTCTTGAAGCTTTCTTT. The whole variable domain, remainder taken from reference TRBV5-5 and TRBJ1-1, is DAGVTQSPTHLIKTRGQQVTLRCSPISGHKSVSWYQQVLGQGPQFIFQYYEKEERGRGNFPDRFSARQFPNYSSELNVNALLLGDSALYLCASSFLIQGLEAFFGQGTRLTVV.

For the CDR3, the DNA is TGTGCCAGCAGACCGACAGGGGTGGGAGGCTACACCTTC. Protein: CASRPTGVGGYTF. This chain uses TRBV28 with TRBJ1-2, with 8 bases that match TRBD1. The CDR3 has 13 amino acids. J was trimmed by 8 bases and V by 6 bases; bases with no gene match: 8. Germline-derived CDR1 and CDR2 are MDHEN and SYDVKM.

CDR3 in amino acids: CASSDPGTGGYEQYF. Here the CDR3 DNA reads TGTGCCAGCAGTGACCCAGGGACAGGGGGTTACGAGCAGTACTTC. The rearrangement joins TRBV6-4 to TRBJ2-7; 11 bases match TRBD1. The germline gives CDR1 MRHNA, CDR2 SNTAGT. The trim removed 2 bases at V and 4 bases at J, leaving 4 bases unmatched. The CDR3 spans 15 residues.

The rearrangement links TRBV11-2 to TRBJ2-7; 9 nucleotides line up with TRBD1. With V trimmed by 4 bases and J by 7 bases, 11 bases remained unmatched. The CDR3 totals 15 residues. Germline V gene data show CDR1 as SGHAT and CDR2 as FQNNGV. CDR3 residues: CASSSPKTGGLEQYF. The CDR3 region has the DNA TGTGCCAGCAGCTCCCCAAAGACAGGGGGGCTGGAGCAGTACTTC. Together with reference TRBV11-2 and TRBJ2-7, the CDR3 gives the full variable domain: EAGVAQSPRYKIIEKRQSVAFWCNPISGHATLYWYQQILGQGPKLLIQFQNNGVVDDSQLPKDRFSAERLKGVDSTLKIQPAKLEDSAVYLCASSSPKTGGLEQYFGPGTRLTVT.

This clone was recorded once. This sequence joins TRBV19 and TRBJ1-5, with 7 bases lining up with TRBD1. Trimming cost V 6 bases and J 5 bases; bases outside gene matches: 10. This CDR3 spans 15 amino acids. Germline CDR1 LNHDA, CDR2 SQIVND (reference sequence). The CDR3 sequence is CASSATGTGDQPQHF. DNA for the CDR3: TGTGCCAGTAGCGCGACAGGGACGGGCGATCAGCCCCAGCATTTT.

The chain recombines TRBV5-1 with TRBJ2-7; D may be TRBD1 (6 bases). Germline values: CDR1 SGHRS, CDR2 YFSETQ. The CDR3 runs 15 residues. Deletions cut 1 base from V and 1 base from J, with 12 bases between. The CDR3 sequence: CASSLQTGSSYEQYF. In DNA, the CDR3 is TGCGCCAGCAGCTTGCAAACAGGGAGTTCCTACGAGCAGTACTTC.

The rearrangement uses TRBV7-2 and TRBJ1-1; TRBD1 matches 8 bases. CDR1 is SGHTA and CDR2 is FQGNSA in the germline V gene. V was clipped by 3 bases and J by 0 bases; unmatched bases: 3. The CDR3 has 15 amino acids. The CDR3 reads CASSFQGAVNTEAFF. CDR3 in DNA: TGTGCCAGCAGCTTCCAGGGGGCAGTGAACACTGAAGCTTTCTTT.

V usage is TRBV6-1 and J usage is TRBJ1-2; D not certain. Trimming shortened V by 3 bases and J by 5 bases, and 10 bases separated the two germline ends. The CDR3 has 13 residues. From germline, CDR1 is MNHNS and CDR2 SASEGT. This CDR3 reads CASSETGMYGYTF. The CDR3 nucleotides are TGTGCCAGCAGTGAGACTGGAATGTATGGCTACACCTTC.

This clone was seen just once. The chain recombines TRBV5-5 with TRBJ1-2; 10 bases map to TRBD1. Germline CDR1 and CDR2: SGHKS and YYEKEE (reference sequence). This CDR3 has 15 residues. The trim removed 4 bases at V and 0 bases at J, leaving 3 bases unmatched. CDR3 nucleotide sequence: TGTGCCAGCAGCCTGACAGGGGGCCCTAACTATGGCTACACCTTC. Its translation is CASSLTGGPNYGYTF.

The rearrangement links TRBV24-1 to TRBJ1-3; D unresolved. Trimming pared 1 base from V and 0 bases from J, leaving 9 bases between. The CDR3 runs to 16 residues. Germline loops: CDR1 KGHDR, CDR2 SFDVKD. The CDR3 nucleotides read TGTGCCACCAGTGATTTAAGACGGGGCTCTGGAAACACCATATATTTT. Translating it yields CATSDLRRGSGNTIYF.

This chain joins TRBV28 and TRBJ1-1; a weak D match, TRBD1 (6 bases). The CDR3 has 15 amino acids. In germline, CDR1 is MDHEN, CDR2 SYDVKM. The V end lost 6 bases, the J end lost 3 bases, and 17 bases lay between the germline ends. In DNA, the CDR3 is TGTGCCAGCAGGGGGAACAGGGCCCAGGACACTGAAGCTTTCTTT. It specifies CASRGNRAQDTEAFF.

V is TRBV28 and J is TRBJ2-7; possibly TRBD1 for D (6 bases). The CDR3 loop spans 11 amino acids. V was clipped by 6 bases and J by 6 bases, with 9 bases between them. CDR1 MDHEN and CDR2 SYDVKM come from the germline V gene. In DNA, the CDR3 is TGTGCCAGCAGACGGACAGCCGAGCAGTACTTC. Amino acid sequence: CASRRTAEQYF.

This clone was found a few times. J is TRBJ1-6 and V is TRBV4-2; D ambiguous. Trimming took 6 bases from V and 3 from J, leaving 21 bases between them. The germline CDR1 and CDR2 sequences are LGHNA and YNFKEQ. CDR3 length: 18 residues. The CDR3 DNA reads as TGTGCCAGCAGTCCCCTGGTACGGTCGCAGGTCTATAATTCACCCCTCCACTTT. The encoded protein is CASSPLVRSQVYNSPLHF.

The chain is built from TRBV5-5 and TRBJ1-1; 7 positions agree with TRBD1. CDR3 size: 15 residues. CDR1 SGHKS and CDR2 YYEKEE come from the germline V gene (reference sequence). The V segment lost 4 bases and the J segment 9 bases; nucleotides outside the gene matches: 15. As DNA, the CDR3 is TGTGCCAGCAGCCAATTGGACAGGCACAACTCCCAAGCTTTCTTT. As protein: CASSQLDRHNSQAFF. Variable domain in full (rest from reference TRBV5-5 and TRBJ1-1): DAGVTQSPTHLIKTRGQQVTLRCSPISGHKSVSWYQQVLGQGPQFIFQYYEKEERGRGNFPDRFSARQFPNYSSELNVNALLLGDSALYLCASSQLDRHNSQAFFGQGTRLTVV.

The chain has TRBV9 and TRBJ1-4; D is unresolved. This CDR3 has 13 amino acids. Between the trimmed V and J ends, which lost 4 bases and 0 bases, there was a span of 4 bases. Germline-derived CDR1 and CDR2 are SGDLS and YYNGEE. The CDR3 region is CASSSTTNEKLFF. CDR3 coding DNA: TGTGCCAGCAGCTCAACAACTAATGAAAAACTGTTTTTT.